The 20 T cell receptor beta chains given below trace back to one sample, sequenced in a study of blood T cell repertoires in COVID-19. The method was immunoSEQ multiplex PCR; TCRdb's version includes in-frame clones alone and lacks a portion of them. The sample comprises around 76,000 clones, around 80% of which are singletons, and 10% to 15% rests with the top ten. The material sequenced was peripheral blood. Source of these receptors: a man over 45 with COVID-19, enrolled during active disease.

As DNA, the CDR3 is TGTGCCAGCAGTATAGGGGGGGCATTGAGGGCTTTCTTT. Its translation: CASSIGGALRAFF. The chain has TRBV6-5 and TRBJ1-1; the D gene is possibly TRBD1 (6 bases). There are 13 residues in the CDR3. Between the trimmed V and J ends, which lost 5 bases and 11 bases, there was a span of 18 bases. CDR1 is MNHEY and CDR2 is SVGAGI in the germline V gene.

This rearrangement joins TRBV7-2 to TRBJ1-6; D remains ambiguous. This CDR3 has 14 residues. CDR1 and CDR2 from the germline V gene are SGHTA and FQGNSA. Trimming cost V 5 bases and J 9 bases, with 14 bases left between them. CDR3 protein: CASSPDHLVSPLHF. CDR3 DNA: TGTGCCAGCAGCCCAGACCACCTAGTTTCACCCCTCCACTTT. The whole variable domain, remainder taken from reference TRBV7-2 and TRBJ1-6, is GAGVSQSPSNKVTEKGKDVELRCDPISGHTALYWYRQSLGQGLEFLIYFQGNSAPDKSGLPSDRFSAERTGGSVSTLTIQRTQQEDSAVYLCASSPDHLVSPLHFGNGTRLTVT.

Worth noting for this clone: This may arise from a read error, as a much more abundant clone is one base away. CDR3 nucleotide sequence: TGTGCCAGCAGGACAGGGAACACCGGGGAGCTGTTTTTT. Protein product: CASRTGNTGELFF. The chain recombines TRBV28 with TRBJ2-2; D possibly corresponds to TRBD1 (6 bases). Germline-derived CDR1 and CDR2 are MDHEN and SYDVKM. Trimming pared 6 bases from V and 1 base from J, leaving 6 bases between. CDR3 length: 13 amino acids.

V is TRBV2 and J is TRBJ2-7; perhaps TRBD1 as D (6 bases). This CDR3 region has 15 residues. The V gene's germline CDR1 is SNHLY and CDR2 FYNNEI. V lost 7 bases and J 1 base, leaving 17 bases between the germline ends. CDR3 sequence: CASTEGAGASYEQYF. CDR3 bases: TGTGCCAGCACAGAAGGGGCAGGGGCTTCCTACGAGCAGTACTTC.

This chain uses TRBV12-3 or TRBV12-4 with TRBJ2-1, with TRBD1 as a possible D gene (5 bases). The CDR3 has 11 residues. Trimming left V 6 bases short and J 9 bases short, with 9 bases between. CDR3 sequence: CASSFRVEQFF. The CDR3 region has the DNA TGTGCCAGCAGCTTCAGGGTTGAGCAGTTCTTC.

The chain employs TRBV4-1 and TRBJ1-1, with unresolved D. V lost 1 base, J lost 4 bases, and 16 bases lay in between. The CDR3 spans 16 residues. Germline CDR1 is MGHRA and CDR2 is YSYEKL. The CDR3 DNA reads as TGCGCCAGCAGCCAAGGATATGGATGGGGAGGCACTGAAGCTTTCTTT. It specifies CASSQGYGWGGTEAFF.

The genes are TRBV9 and TRBJ2-3, with 7 bases that match TRBD2. Germline CDR1 SGDLS, CDR2 YYNGEE. This CDR3 region has 17 residues. The trim removed 3 bases at V and 7 bases at J, leaving 17 bases unmatched. DNA of the CDR3: TGTGCCAGCAGCGGCCCGGGGGGAACCGTTAGGGGAAATACGCAGTATTTT. Its protein is CASSGPGGTVRGNTQYF.

This clone was seen more than once but under ten times. V usage is TRBV19 and J usage is TRBJ2-3, with D perhaps matching TRBD2 (6 bases). Germline V gene lookup returns CDR1 LNHDA and CDR2 SQIVND (reference sequence). V lost 7 bases to trimming and J lost 2 bases, with 13 bases between them. The CDR3 length is 14 residues. CDR3 sequence: CASKRSGLTDTQYF. The CDR3 bases are TGTGCCAGTAAAAGGAGCGGGCTCACAGATACGCAGTATTTT.

The chain employs TRBV4-1 and TRBJ1-2, with 10 bases fitting TRBD1. Germline V gives CDR1 MGHRA, CDR2 YSYEKL. Losses at the gene ends were 4 bases for V and 4 bases for J; bases not matched to a gene: 6. The CDR3 consists of 15 residues. CDR3 coding DNA: TGCGCCAGCAGCCCCGGGACAGGGGCAGGCTATGGCTACACCTTC. Its protein product is CASSPGTGAGYGYTF.

The V and J genes are TRBV6-5 and TRBJ2-7; 12 bases are a match to TRBD1. CDR3 size: 14 residues. The germline V gene has CDR1 MNHEY and CDR2 SVGAGI. The V gene end was trimmed by 8 bases and the J gene end by 4 bases; junction bases not matched to a gene: 6. CDR3 DNA: TGTGCCAGCGTGAGGGACAGGGGGCGGTACGAGCAGTACTTC. Its protein product is CASVRDRGRYEQYF.

V usage is TRBV6-5 and J usage is TRBJ2-1; 9 bases are shared with TRBD2. This CDR3 contains 16 residues. J gave up 5 bases and V 0 bases, and 5 bases lay outside the gene matches. CDR1 is MNHEY, CDR2 SVGAGI, per germline. The CDR3, as DNA: TGTGCCAGCAGTTACTCGGCGGGAGGGAGTAACAATGAGCAGTTCTTC. It translates to CASSYSAGGSNNEQFF.

The chain combines TRBV5-1 with TRBJ2-5; maybe TRBD2 (5 bases). This CDR3 has 13 residues. Trimming pared 1 base from V and 4 bases from J, leaving 8 bases between. CDR1 is SGHRS, CDR2 YFSETQ, per germline. CDR3 amino acids: CASSLWERETQYF. The DNA for the CDR3 is TGCGCCAGCAGCTTGTGGGAGAGAGAGACCCAGTACTTC.

This clone was counted once. The V call is TRBV11-3, the J call TRBJ2-1; TRBD2 matches at 9 bases. V dropped 1 base and J dropped 6; count of bases not matched to a gene: 4. This CDR3 region has 15 residues. In germline, CDR1 is SGHNT, CDR2 YENEEA. CDR3 sequence (DNA): TGTGCCAGCAGCTTAGTAGGTAGCGGGAGCAATGAGCAGTTCTTC. As protein: CASSLVGSGSNEQFF.

J is TRBJ2-1 and V is TRBV30; D is possibly TRBD2 (5 bases). Trimming shortened V by 2 bases and J by 0 bases, and 11 bases separated the two germline ends. The germline V gene has CDR1 GTSNPN and CDR2 SVGIG (reference sequence). The CDR3 is made up of 15 amino acids. CDR3 in amino acids: CAWSPGVSSYNEQFF. The CDR3 DNA reads as TGTGCCTGGAGTCCCGGGGTCAGCTCCTACAATGAGCAGTTCTTC.

The rearrangement links TRBV9 to TRBJ1-3; 8 bases are a match to TRBD1. CDR3 size: 15 residues. The V and J ends lost 0 bases and 2 bases, in that order; junction bases with no gene match: 1. The germline V gene encodes CDR1 SGDLS and CDR2 YYNGEE. The chain's CDR3 is CASSVGTGTGNTIYF. The CDR3 DNA sequence: TGTGCCAGCAGCGTAGGGACAGGGACTGGAAACACCATATATTTT.

The genes are TRBV19 and TRBJ1-4, with a tentative D call TRBD1 (5 bases). Trimming pared 8 bases from V and 4 bases from J, leaving 17 bases between. The CDR3 totals 15 residues. Looked up from germline, CDR1 is LNHDA and CDR2 is SQIVND (reference sequence). For the CDR3, the DNA is TGTGCCAGTGGCTCTCGGGGGTCGGGTAATGAAAAACTGTTTTTT. It specifies CASGSRGSGNEKLFF.

This clone was recorded once. V usage is TRBV29-1 and J usage is TRBJ2-3, with D unclear. This CDR3 region has 10 residues. Germline V lookup: CDR1 SQVTM, CDR2 ANQGSEA. V was trimmed by 7 bases and J by 5 bases, leaving 7 bases between them. The CDR3 nucleotides read TGCAGCGCTCGGGTAGATACGCAGTATTTT. Translation gives CSARVDTQYF.

The chain joins TRBV9 to TRBJ2-1, with D hard to call. The CDR3 is 13 amino acids. Per the germline V gene, CDR1 is SGDLS and CDR2 is YYNGEE. V was cut by 4 bases and J by 0 bases, with 5 bases left in between. CDR3 in amino acids: CASSRGSYNEQFF. CDR3 coding DNA: TGTGCCAGCAGCAGAGGCTCCTACAATGAGCAGTTCTTC.

The J gene is TRBJ1-1, the V gene TRBV2, with unresolved D. V was shortened by 6 bases and J by 0 bases, with 11 bases between the two germline ends. Looked up from germline, CDR1 is SNHLY and CDR2 is FYNNEI. The CDR3 spans 14 residues. The CDR3 here is CASSSTRLNTEAFF. CDR3 sequence (DNA): TGTGCCAGCAGCTCGACAAGACTGAACACTGAAGCTTTCTTT.

The genes are TRBV6-5 and TRBJ2-7; D possibly corresponds to TRBD1 (5 bases). The germline V gene encodes CDR1 MNHEY and CDR2 SVGAGI. This CDR3 has 12 residues. V shed 7 bases and J shed 5 bases, with 12 bases lying between them. CDR3 bases: TGTGCCAGCACAGGGTTCTTGCACGAGCAGTACTTC. Amino acid sequence: CASTGFLHEQYF.